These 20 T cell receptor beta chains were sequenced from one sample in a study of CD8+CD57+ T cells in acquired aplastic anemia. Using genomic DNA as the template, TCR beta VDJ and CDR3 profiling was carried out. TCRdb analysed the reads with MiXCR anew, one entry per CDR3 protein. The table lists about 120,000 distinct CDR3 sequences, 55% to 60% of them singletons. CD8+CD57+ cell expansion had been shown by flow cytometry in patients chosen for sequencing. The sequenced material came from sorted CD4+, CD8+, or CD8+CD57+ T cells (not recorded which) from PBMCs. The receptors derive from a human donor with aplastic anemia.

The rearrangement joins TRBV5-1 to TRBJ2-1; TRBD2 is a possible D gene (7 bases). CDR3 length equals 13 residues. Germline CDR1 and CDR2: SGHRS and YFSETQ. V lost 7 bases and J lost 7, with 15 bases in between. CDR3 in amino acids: CASSTRGGNEQFF. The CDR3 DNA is TGCGCCAGCTCAACTAGGGGGGGTAATGAGCAGTTCTTC.

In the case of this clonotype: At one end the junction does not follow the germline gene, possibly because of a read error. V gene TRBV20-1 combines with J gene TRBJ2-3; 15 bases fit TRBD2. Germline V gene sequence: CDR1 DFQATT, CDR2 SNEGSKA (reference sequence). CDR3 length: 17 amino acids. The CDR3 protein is CSARDGTSGRRPDTRYF. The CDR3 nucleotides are TGCAGTGCTAGAGATGGGACTAGCGGGAGGCGCCCAGATACGCGGTATTTT.

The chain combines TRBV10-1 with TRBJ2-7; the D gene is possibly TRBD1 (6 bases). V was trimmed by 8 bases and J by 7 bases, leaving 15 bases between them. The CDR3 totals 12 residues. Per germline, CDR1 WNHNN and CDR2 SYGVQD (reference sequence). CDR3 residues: CASSNRVGEQYF. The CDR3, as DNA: TGCGCCAGCTCAAACAGGGTTGGGGAGCAGTACTTC.

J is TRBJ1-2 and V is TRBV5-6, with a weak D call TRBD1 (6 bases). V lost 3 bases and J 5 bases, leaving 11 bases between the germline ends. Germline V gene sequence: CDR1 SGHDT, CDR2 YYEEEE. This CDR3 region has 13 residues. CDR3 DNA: TGTGCCAGCAGCTCGGACGGACAGTATGGCTACACCTTC. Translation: CASSSDGQYGYTF.

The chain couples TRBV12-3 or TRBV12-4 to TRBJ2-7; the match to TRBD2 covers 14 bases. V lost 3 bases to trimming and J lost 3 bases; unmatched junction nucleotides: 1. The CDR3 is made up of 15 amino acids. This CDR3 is CASSFGTSGGYEQYF. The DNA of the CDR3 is TGTGCCAGCAGTTTCGGGACTAGCGGGGGCTACGAGCAGTACTTC.

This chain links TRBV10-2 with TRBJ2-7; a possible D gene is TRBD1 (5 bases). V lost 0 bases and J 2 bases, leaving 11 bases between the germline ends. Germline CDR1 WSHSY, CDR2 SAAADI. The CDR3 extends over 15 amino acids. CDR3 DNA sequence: TGCGCCAGCAGTGAGTCGAGTAGGGGTCCCTACGAGCAGTACTTC. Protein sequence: CASSESSRGPYEQYF.

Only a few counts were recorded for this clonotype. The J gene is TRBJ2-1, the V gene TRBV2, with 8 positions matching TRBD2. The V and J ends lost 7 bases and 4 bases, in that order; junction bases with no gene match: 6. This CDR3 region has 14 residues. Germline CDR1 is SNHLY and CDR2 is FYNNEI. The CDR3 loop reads CASTGGGRYNEQFF. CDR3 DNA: TGTGCCAGCACCGGGGGGGGCAGGTACAATGAGCAGTTCTTC.

As DNA, the CDR3 is TGTGCCAGCAGTGAGACAGCTACTAATGAAAAACTGTTTTTT. Amino acid sequence: CASSETATNEKLFF. This chain links TRBV2 with TRBJ1-4, with TRBD1 as a possible D gene (5 bases). CDR3 length: 14 amino acids. V was shortened by 3 bases and J by 2 bases, with 7 bases between the two germline ends. Germline lookup yields CDR1 SNHLY and CDR2 FYNNEI.

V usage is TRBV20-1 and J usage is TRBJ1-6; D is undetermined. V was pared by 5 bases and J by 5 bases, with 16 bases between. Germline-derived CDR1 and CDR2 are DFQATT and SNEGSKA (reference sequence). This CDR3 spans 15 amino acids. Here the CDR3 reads CSAPLDTYNNSPLHF. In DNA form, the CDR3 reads TGCAGTGCTCCTCTAGACACCTACAATAATTCACCCCTCCACTTT.

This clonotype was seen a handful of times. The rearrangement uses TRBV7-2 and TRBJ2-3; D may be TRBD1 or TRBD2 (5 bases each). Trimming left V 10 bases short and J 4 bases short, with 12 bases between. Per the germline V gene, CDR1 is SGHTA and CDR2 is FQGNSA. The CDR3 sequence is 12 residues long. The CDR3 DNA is TGTGCCACCGGGGCGTTTTCAGATACGCAGTATTTT. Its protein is CATGAFSDTQYF. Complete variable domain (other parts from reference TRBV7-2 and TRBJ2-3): GAGVSQSPSNKVTEKGKDVELRCDPISGHTALYWYRQSLGQGLEFLIYFQGNSAPDKSGLPSDRFSAERTGGSVSTLTIQRTQQEDSAVYLCATGAFSDTQYFGPGTRLTVL.

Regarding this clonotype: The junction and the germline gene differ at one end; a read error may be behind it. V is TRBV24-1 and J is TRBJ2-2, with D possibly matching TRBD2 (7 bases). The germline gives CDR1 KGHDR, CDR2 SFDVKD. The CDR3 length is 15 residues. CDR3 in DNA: TGTGCCACCAGTGACAGTCGGGGGGCCTACGGGGAGCTGTCTTTT. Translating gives CATSDSRGAYGELSF.

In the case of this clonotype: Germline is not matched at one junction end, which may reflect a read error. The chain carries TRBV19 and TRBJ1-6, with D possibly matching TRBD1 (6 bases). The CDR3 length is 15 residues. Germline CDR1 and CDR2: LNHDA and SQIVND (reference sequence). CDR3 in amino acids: CASTPMGQRNSPLRF. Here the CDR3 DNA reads TGTGCCAGTACCCCAATGGGACAAAGGAATTCACCCCTCCGCTTT.

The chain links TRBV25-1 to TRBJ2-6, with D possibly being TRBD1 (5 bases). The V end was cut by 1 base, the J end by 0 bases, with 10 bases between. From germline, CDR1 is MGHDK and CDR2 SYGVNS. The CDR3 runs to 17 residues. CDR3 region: CASSEFQGSSGANVLTF. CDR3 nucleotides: TGTGCCAGCAGTGAATTCCAGGGCTCCTCTGGGGCCAACGTCCTGACTTTC.

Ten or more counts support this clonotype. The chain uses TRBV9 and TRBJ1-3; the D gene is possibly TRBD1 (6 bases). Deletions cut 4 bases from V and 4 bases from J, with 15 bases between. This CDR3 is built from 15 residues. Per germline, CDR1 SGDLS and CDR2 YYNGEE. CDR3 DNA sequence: TGTGCCAGCAGCCTCAGCGGGGGGCTGGGAAACACCATATATTTT. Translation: CASSLSGGLGNTIYF.

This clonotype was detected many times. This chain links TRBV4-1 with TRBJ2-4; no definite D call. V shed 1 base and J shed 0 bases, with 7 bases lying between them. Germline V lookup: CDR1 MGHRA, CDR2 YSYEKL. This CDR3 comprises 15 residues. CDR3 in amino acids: CASSQGRLAKNIQYF. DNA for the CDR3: TGCGCCAGCAGCCAAGGGCGCCTAGCCAAAAACATTCAGTACTTC.

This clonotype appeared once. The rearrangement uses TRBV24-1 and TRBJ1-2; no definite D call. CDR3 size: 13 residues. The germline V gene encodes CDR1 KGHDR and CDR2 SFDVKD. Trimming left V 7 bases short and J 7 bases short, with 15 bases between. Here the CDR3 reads CATSLSKTGGYTF. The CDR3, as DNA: TGTGCCACCAGCCTCTCTAAAACCGGTGGCTACACCTTC.

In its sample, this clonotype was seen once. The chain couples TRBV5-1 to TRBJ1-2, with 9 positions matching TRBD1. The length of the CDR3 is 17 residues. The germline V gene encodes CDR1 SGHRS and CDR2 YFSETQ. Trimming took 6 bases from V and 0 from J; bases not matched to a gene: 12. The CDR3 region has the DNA TGCGCCAGCACTTCTGCCGGGACAGGGCCCACTAACTATGGCTACACCTTC. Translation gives CASTSAGTGPTNYGYTF. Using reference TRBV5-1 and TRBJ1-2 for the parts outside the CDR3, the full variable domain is KAGVTQTPRYLIKTRGQQVTLSCSPISGHRSVSWYQQTPGQGLQFLFEYFSETQRNKGNFPGRFSGRQFSNSRSEMNVSTLELGDSALYLCASTSAGTGPTNYGYTFGSGTRLTVV.

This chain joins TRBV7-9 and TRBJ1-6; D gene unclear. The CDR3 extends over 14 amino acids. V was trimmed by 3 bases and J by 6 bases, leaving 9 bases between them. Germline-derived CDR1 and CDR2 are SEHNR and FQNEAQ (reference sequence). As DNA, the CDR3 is TGTGCCAGCAGCTTGGAGGGAGGTAATTCACCCCTCCACTTT. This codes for CASSLEGGNSPLHF.

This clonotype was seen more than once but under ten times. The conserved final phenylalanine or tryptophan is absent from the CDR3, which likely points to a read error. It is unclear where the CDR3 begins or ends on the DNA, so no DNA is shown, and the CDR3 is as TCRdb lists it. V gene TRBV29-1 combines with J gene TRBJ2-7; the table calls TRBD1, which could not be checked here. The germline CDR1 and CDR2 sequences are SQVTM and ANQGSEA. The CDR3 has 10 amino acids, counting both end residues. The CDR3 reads CSVEQGAMYL.

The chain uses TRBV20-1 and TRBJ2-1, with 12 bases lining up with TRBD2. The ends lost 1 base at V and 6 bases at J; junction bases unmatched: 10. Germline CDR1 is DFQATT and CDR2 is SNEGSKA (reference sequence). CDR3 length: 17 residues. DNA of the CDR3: TGCAGTGCTAGAGTGCTAGCGGGGGGGCGATCTATCAATGAGCAGTTCTTC. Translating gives CSARVLAGGRSINEQFF.